Listed below are T cell receptor beta chains from one sample, sequenced in a study of T cells in Graves' hyperthyroidism and ophthalmopathy. TCRdb called the multiplex PCR reads again in MiXCR, with one record for every CDR3 protein. Among 500,000 to 650,000 distinct CDR3 sequences listed, approximately 17% were seen once. Specimen: blood. Receptors originate from a woman between 18 and 30 years old with Graves' ophthalmopathy. The CDR3 runs from the conserved cysteine through the conserved F or W. Each record gives: J gene, D gene, V gene, clone size, CDR3 protein, CDR3 DNA. The D gene is left open where the match is weak. Clone size appears in some rows only: once, few, many, or a class for an expanded clone.

TRBJ2-1 TRBD2 TRBV5-1 few CASSLRTSAGEQFF TGCGCCAGCAGCTTGAGGACTAGCGCAGGTGAGCAGTTCTTC
TRBJ2-3 NA TRBV7-3 many CASSLRDGFLGRDTDTQYF TGTGCCAGCAGCTTGAGAGATGGTTTTCTGGGCCGGGACACAGATACGCAGTATTTT
TRBJ1-6 TRBD1 TRBV9 few CASSAEIGGASVPPLHF TGTGCCAGCAGCGCTGAGATAGGGGGCGCGTCTGTACCACCCCTCCACTTT
TRBJ2-1 NA TRBV5-8 few CASSLKRSSYNEQFF TGTGCCAGCAGCTTGAAACGAAGCTCCTACAATGAGCAGTTCTTC
TRBJ2-7 NA TRBV12-3/TRBV12-4 many CASSLARTVEQYF TGTGCCAGCAGTTTAGCGCGGACAGTCGAGCAGTACTTC
TRBJ2-7 NA TRBV7-9 many CASSLAQGRYEQYF TGTGCCAGCAGCTTAGCGCAAGGGCGCTACGAGCAGTACTTC
TRBJ2-1 NA TRBV3-1 many CASSGTVRGNEQFF TGTGCCAGCAGCGGGACGGTACGGGGCAATGAGCAGTTCTTC
TRBJ2-3 NA TRBV30 few CAWTLKDRSDTQYF TGTGCCTGGACCCTAAAAGACCGTTCAGATACGCAGTATTTT
TRBJ1-6 NA TRBV6-6 few CASSYLLYNSPLHF TGTGCCAGCAGTTACCTACTGTATAATTCACCCCTCCACTTT
TRBJ2-1 TRBD1 TRBV27 many CASTSTGTDNEQFF TGTGCCAGCACCTCAACCGGGACAGACAATGAGCAGTTCTTC
TRBJ1-1 NA TRBV6-1 few CASRIMDTEAFF TGTGCCAGCCGAATTATGGACACTGAAGCTTTCTTT
TRBJ1-5 NA TRBV7-6 NA CASTADRSNQPQHF TGTGCCAGTACCGCCGACAGGAGCAATCAGCCCCAGCATTTT
TRBJ1-1 NA TRBV12-3/TRBV12-4 NA CASSLQNRVDTEAFF TGTGCCAGCAGTTTACAGAACAGGGTGGACACTGAAGCTTTCTTT
TRBJ1-2 NA TRBV19 NA CASSTTASDGYTF TGTGCCAGTAGTACGACAGCCTCGGATGGCTACACCTTC
TRBJ1-1 NA TRBV6-2/TRBV6-3 NA CASSRRAPTEAFF TGTGCCAGCAGTCGACGGGCCCCCACTGAAGCTTTCTTT
TRBJ2-1 NA TRBV11-3 many CASSLGGGRRNEQFF TGTGCCAGCAGCTTAGGAGGTGGACGCCGCAATGAGCAGTTCTTC
TRBJ1-1 NA TRBV7-2 many CASSPIGTEENTEAFF TGTGCCAGCAGCCCGATCGGGACCGAGGAGAACACTGAAGCTTTCTTT